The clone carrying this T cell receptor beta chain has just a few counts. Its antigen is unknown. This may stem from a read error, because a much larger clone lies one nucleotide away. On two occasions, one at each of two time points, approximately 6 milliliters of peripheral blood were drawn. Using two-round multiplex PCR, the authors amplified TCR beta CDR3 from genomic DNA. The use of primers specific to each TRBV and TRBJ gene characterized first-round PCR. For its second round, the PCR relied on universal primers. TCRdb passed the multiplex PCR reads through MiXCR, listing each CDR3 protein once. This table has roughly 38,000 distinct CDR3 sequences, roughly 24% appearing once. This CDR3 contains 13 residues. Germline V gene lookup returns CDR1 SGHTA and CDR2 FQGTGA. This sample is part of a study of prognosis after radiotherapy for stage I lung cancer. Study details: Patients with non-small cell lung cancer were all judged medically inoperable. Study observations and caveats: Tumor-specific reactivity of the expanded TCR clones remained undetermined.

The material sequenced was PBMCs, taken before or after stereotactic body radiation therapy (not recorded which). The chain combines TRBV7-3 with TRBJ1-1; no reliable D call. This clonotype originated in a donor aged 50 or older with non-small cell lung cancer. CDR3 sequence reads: CASRLTRCREAFF. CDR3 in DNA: TGTGCCAGCAGATTAACGAGGTGCCGGGAAGCTTTCTTT. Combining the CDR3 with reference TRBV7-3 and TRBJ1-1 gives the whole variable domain GAGVSQTPSNKVTEKGKYVELRCDPISGHTALYWYRQSLGQGPEFLIYFQGTGAADDSGLPNDRFFAVRPEGSVSTLKIQRTERGDSAVYLCASRLTRCREAFFGQGTRLTVV.